The entry that follows covers one TCR beta chain sequence. The repertoire was sequenced with immunoSEQ multiplex PCR; TCRdb's copy has only in-frame clones and lacks some. The sample carries fewer than 200,000 clones, 84% recorded once. This entry belongs to a study of blood T cell repertoires in COVID-19. Germline assignment: CDR1 MNHEY and CDR2 SVGAGI. V lost 2 bases, J lost 0 bases, and 13 bases lay in between. This CDR3 comprises 16 residues. The clonotype was recovered from a woman over 75 with COVID-19, enrolled during active disease. The specimen sequenced was peripheral blood. This chain links TRBV6-5 with TRBJ1-1; the D is unclear. CDR3 nucleotides: TGTGCCAGCAGTTACGGCCGGGAAACAATGAACACTGAAGCTTTCTTT. Encoded protein: CASSYGRETMNTEAFF.